One and the same sample provided the 25 T cell receptor beta chains below, sequenced in a study of T cell repertoires in ileal Crohn's disease. Measured with immunoSEQ multiplex PCR; TCRdb has only the in-frame clones, and not every one. The sample yields around 15,000 clones, 83% seen once. Material for sequencing was ileal tissue. Receptors originate from an adult with Crohn's disease.

The chain has TRBV5-4 and TRBJ1-2; D gene ambiguous. Trimming left V 0 bases short and J 6 bases short, with 6 bases between. In germline, CDR1 is SGHNT, CDR2 YYREEE (reference sequence). The CDR3 covers 12 residues. The chain's CDR3 is CASSLGQDGYTF. In DNA form, the CDR3 reads TGTGCCAGCAGCTTGGGGCAGGATGGCTACACCTTC.

V gene TRBV29-1 combines with J gene TRBJ1-2; D is perhaps TRBD1 (5 bases). V was trimmed by 5 bases and J by 8 bases, leaving 12 bases between them. Germline values: CDR1 SQVTM, CDR2 ANQGSEA. This CDR3 spans 11 amino acids. For the CDR3, the DNA is TGCAGCGTTTTAGGACATGCGGGCTACACCTTC. Its protein product is CSVLGHAGYTF.

The genes are TRBV11-1 and TRBJ1-1; TRBD1 aligns across 11 bases. Germline loops: CDR1 SGHAT, CDR2 FQDESV (reference sequence). CDR3 length: 17 residues. The trim removed 3 bases at V and 5 bases at J, leaving 11 bases unmatched. CDR3: CASSFWSRTGGTTEAFF. CDR3 sequence (DNA): TGTGCCAGCAGCTTTTGGTCCAGGACAGGGGGCACGACTGAAGCTTTCTTT. The whole variable domain, filled in from reference TRBV11-1 and TRBJ1-1, reads EAEVAQSPRYKITEKSQAVAFWCDPISGHATLYWYRQILGQGPELLVQFQDESVVDDSQLPKDRFSAERLKGVDSTLKIQPAELGDSAMYLCASSFWSRTGGTTEAFFGQGTRLTVV.

The chain is built from TRBV9 and TRBJ1-2; 8 bases line up with TRBD1. CDR1 is SGDLS, CDR2 YYNGEE, per germline. This CDR3 region has 15 residues. The V gene end was trimmed by 0 bases and the J gene end by 9 bases; junction bases not matched to a gene: 10. In nucleotides, the CDR3 is TGTGCCAGCAGCGTAGGCGACATCGGGGACAGGAGCTACACCTTC. Translation: CASSVGDIGDRSYTF.

Notes on this clone: A junction boundary mismatches the germline segment, possibly from a read error. The chain recombines TRBV6-5 with TRBJ2-3; D is perhaps TRBD1 (6 bases). The germline CDR1 and CDR2 sequences are MNHEY and SVGAGI. The CDR3 consists of 15 residues. The CDR3 spells CASSYSRGYTDAQYF. For the CDR3, the DNA is TGTGCCAGCAGTTACTCGAGGGGGTACACAGATGCGCAGTATTTT.

The chain joins TRBV7-8 to TRBJ2-1; 9 bases align to TRBD2. Germline V gene data show CDR1 as SGHVS and CDR2 as FQNEAQ. After removal of 0 bases from V and 10 bases from J, the junction contained 7 bases not matched to a gene. The CDR3 is made up of 15 amino acids. The CDR3 region is CASSLAVAGVGEQFF. The CDR3 DNA reads as TGTGCCAGCAGCTTAGCGGTAGCGGGAGTAGGAGAGCAGTTCTTC.

CDR3 residues: CASSFSGEGELFF. For the CDR3, the DNA is TGTGCCAGCAGCTTCAGCGGGGAGGGGGAGCTGTTTTTT. The chain employs TRBV5-4 and TRBJ2-2, with TRBD2 matching over 7 bases. Losses at the gene ends were 2 bases for V and 8 bases for J; bases not matched to a gene: 3. Germline-derived CDR1 and CDR2 are SGHNT and YYREEE (reference sequence). CDR3 size: 13 residues.

This chain links TRBV11-3 with TRBJ2-1; possibly TRBD2 for D (5 bases). Trimming removed 1 base at V and 7 bases at J, with 5 bases between. The germline V gene has CDR1 SGHNT and CDR2 YENEEA. This CDR3 spans 12 amino acids. DNA of the CDR3: TGTGCCAGCAGCTTAGCGGGGAATGAGCAGTTCTTC. It encodes CASSLAGNEQFF.

This chain links TRBV7-2 with TRBJ2-7, with TRBD2 matching 8 bases. The CDR3 runs to 16 residues. CDR1 SGHTA and CDR2 FQGNSA come from the germline V gene. Unmatched junction bases numbered 7, after V lost 2 bases and J lost 1 base. The CDR3 loop reads CASSLSAGTRSYEQYF. CDR3 nucleotide sequence: TGTGCCAGCAGCTTAAGTGCCGGGACTAGGTCCTACGAGCAGTACTTC.

The chain couples TRBV4-1 to TRBJ2-5; no clear D. Germline lookup yields CDR1 MGHRA and CDR2 YSYEKL. Trimming removed 4 bases at V and 2 bases at J, with 5 bases between. The CDR3 runs 12 residues. CDR3 region: CASSPEQETQYF. CDR3 nucleotides: TGCGCCAGCAGCCCTGAGCAAGAGACCCAGTACTTC.

The chain employs TRBV18 and TRBJ1-1, with D maybe TRBD1 (5 bases). Germline lookup yields CDR1 KGHSH and CDR2 LQKENI. Trimming cost V 5 bases and J 1 base, with 17 bases left between them. CDR3 size: 16 residues. The CDR3 DNA reads as TGTGCCAGCTCAAACCAGAAAAAGGGGTCGAACACTGAAGCTTTCTTT. It translates to CASSNQKKGSNTEAFF. Filled out from reference TRBV18 and TRBJ1-1, the complete variable domain reads NAGVMQNPRHLVRRRGQEARLRCSPMKGHSHVYWYRQLPEEGLKFMVYLQKENIIDESGMPKERFSAEFPKEGPSILRIQQVVRGDSAAYFCASSNQKKGSNTEAFFGQGTRLTVV.

V usage is TRBV6-1 and J usage is TRBJ2-1; D is uncertain. The CDR3 sequence is 13 residues long. The germline gives CDR1 MNHNS, CDR2 SASEGT. V shed 11 bases and J shed 6 bases, with 17 bases lying between them. The CDR3 DNA reads TGTGCCGCCCACCGCCCCGGGTTCAATGAGCAGTTCTTC. Translation: CAAHRPGFNEQFF.

This clone has only a few counts. V and J are TRBV5-1 and TRBJ2-3, with 9 bases that match TRBD1. The CDR3 totals 14 residues. Germline CDR1 SGHRS, CDR2 YFSETQ. Trimming removed 4 bases from V and 6 bases from J; junction bases left unmatched: 6. The CDR3 DNA follows: TGCGCCAGCAGCCTGGGACAGGGTGGGGATACGCAGTATTTT. This codes for CASSLGQGGDTQYF. The full variable domain, with the rest looked up from reference TRBV5-1 and TRBJ2-3, is KAGVTQTPRYLIKTRGQQVTLSCSPISGHRSVSWYQQTPGQGLQFLFEYFSETQRNKGNFPGRFSGRQFSNSRSEMNVSTLELGDSALYLCASSLGQGGDTQYFGPGTRLTVL.

The chain recombines TRBV10-1 with TRBJ2-3; 8 nucleotides match TRBD2. Germline trimming cut 9 bases from V and 0 bases from J; bases unmatched to any gene: 14. The germline gives CDR1 WNHNN, CDR2 SYGVQD (reference sequence). The CDR3 has 17 amino acids. The CDR3 bases are TGCGCCAGACCACTGGCGGGGGGTGACGCTAGCACAGATACGCAGTATTTT. Its translation is CARPLAGGDASTDTQYF.

This clone was observed a few times. J is TRBJ1-2 and V is TRBV6-6, with D perhaps TRBD1 (6 bases). This CDR3 is built from 13 residues. Germline V gene lookup returns CDR1 MNHNY and CDR2 SVGAGI (reference sequence). Trimming took off 5 bases at V and 4 bases at J, with 11 bases between the two ends. The CDR3 nucleotides read TGTGCCAGCAGTCTAACAGGGCGCTATGGCTACACCTTC. It translates to CASSLTGRYGYTF.

The rearrangement links TRBV4-3 to TRBJ2-1, with TRBD2 matching over 8 bases. There are 19 residues in the CDR3. Looked up from germline, CDR1 is LGHNA and CDR2 is YSLEER. J was trimmed by 0 bases and V by 2 bases; bases with no gene match: 12. The CDR3 DNA follows: TGCGCCAGCAGCCAACAACCGGGACTAGGACCGAGCTCCTACAATGAGCAGTTCTTC. Amino acids: CASSQQPGLGPSSYNEQFF.

The V call is TRBV27, the J call TRBJ2-1; 8 nucleotides agree with TRBD1. The CDR3 runs 12 residues. Germline CDR1 reads MNHEY; CDR2 reads SMNVEV (reference sequence). Germline trimming cut 5 bases from V and 12 bases from J; bases unmatched to any gene: 6. The CDR3 region has the DNA TGTGCCAGCAGTAGGGACAGGTGGTTGCAGTTCTTC. This gives the protein CASSRDRWLQFF.

This clone was recorded a few times. This sequence joins TRBV5-1 and TRBJ2-2, with TRBD1 identical over 7 bases. The germline V gene encodes CDR1 SGHRS and CDR2 YFSETQ. J lost 4 bases, V lost 3 bases, and 6 bases had no gene match. This CDR3 is built from 15 residues. The DNA of the CDR3 is TGCGCCAGCAGCTACCGGGACAGCCGCACCGGGGAGCTGTTTTTT. Its translation: CASSYRDSRTGELFF.

The chain carries TRBV12-5 and TRBJ2-7, with D tentatively TRBD1 (7 bases). The V end lost 2 bases, the J end lost 3 bases, and 14 bases lay between the germline ends. Germline loops: CDR1 LGHNT, CDR2 FRNRAP. This CDR3 has 15 residues. This CDR3 is CASGLSAGQYYEQYF. CDR3 nucleotide sequence: TGTGCTAGTGGTTTGAGCGCGGGACAGTACTACGAGCAGTACTTC.

The chain links TRBV7-6 to TRBJ2-5; D is possibly TRBD1 (5 bases). This CDR3 is 14 amino acids long. From germline, CDR1 is SGHVS and CDR2 FNYEAQ. V gave up 1 base and J gave up 5 bases, with 11 bases separating them. CDR3 coding DNA: TGTGCCAGCAGCTTAGGGACAAGAGTCGAGACCCAGTACTTC. The encoded protein is CASSLGTRVETQYF.

V usage is TRBV9 and J usage is TRBJ1-4, with D unclear. CDR3 length: 16 amino acids. The V end was cut by 4 bases, the J end by 6 bases, with 19 bases between. CDR1 is SGDLS and CDR2 is YYNGEE in the germline V gene. CDR3 in amino acids: CASSPRAAGRDEKLFF. DNA of the CDR3: TGTGCCAGCAGCCCCCGAGCCGCGGGGAGGGATGAAAAACTGTTTTTT.

This chain connects TRBV7-3 to TRBJ2-1; 7 positions agree with TRBD2. There are 16 residues in the CDR3. Germline trimming cut 0 bases from V and 6 bases from J; bases unmatched to any gene: 8. Germline V gene lookup returns CDR1 SGHTA and CDR2 FQGTGA. The CDR3 region has the DNA TGTGCCAGCAGCTTAACCCCCGGACTAGGGGCCAATGAGCAGTTCTTC. Encoded protein: CASSLTPGLGANEQFF.

This clone has only a few counts. The chain is built from TRBV27 and TRBJ2-4; D is possibly TRBD2 (5 bases). The CDR3 contains 15 residues. V was trimmed by 2 bases and J by 6 bases, leaving 14 bases between them. Germline assignment: CDR1 MNHEY and CDR2 SMNVEV (reference sequence). The CDR3 sequence: CASSLRSARGNIQYF. DNA of the CDR3: TGTGCCAGCAGTTTAAGGTCCGCCCGGGGAAACATTCAGTACTTC.

Only one count was recorded for this clone. This chain connects TRBV6-6 to TRBJ1-4; D unresolved. Trimming left V 6 bases short and J 8 bases short, with 13 bases between. The CDR3 sequence is 13 residues long. The V gene's germline CDR1 is MNHNY and CDR2 SVGAGI (reference sequence). CDR3 bases: TGTGCCAGCAGAGCCGATGGGCCAGAAAAACTGTTTTTT. This gives the protein CASRADGPEKLFF.

The chain carries TRBV12-5 and TRBJ2-2, with D perhaps TRBD1 (5 bases). This CDR3 contains 15 residues. Germline V lookup: CDR1 LGHNT, CDR2 FRNRAP. With 1 base removed from V and 7 bases from J, the gap between germline ends came to 13 bases. The CDR3 region is CASGLDTGPGGELFF. CDR3 coding DNA: TGTGCTAGTGGTTTGGATACAGGCCCCGGCGGGGAGCTGTTTTTT.